Sequencing of this TCR beta chain was carried out in a study of regulatory T cells in long-lasting Graves disease. Study-level points and caveats: Persistent-disease Graves' patients showed less TCR diversity than new cases.

Regarding time point: persistent/refractory GD, antithyroid drugs over 5 years with positive TRAb. The TCR library used RNA extracted from PBMCs. Arm-PCR of CDR3 regions with iRepertoire HTBI primers generated TCR beta libraries. TCRdb reprocessed the multiplex PCR reads via MiXCR and lists one record per CDR3 protein. This sample carries more than 300,000 distinct CDR3 sequences, roughly 24% of them seen once, and the ten largest clones take about 27%. This clonotype was seen only a few times. Its antigen is not identified. This specimen was peripheral blood mononuclear cells (PBMCs), taken when the disease was refractory, from a patient treated with antithyroid drugs. This clonotype originated in a middle-aged woman with Graves disease.

In DNA, the CDR3 is TGTGCCAGCTCCCGTGAGGGCAGCTTTGAAGAAAAACTGTTTTTT. It codes for CASSREGSFEEKLFF. The chain carries TRBV2 and TRBJ1-4, with no clear D. This CDR3 is 15 amino acids long. Germline V gives CDR1 SNHLY, CDR2 FYNNEI. The V and J ends lost 8 bases and 8 bases respectively, with 21 bases between them.